This T cell receptor beta chain was sequenced in a study of blood T cell repertoires in COVID-19. Libraries were prepared by immunoSEQ multiplex PCR; TCRdb keeps only in-frame clonotypes and omits some of them. Among about 130,000 clones listed, 60% to 80% were seen once. The CDR3 extends over 15 amino acids. CDR1 ENHRY and CDR2 SYGVKD come from the germline V gene. This clone was seen only once. Germline is not matched at one junction end, which may reflect a read error. The sample has other DNA sequences that encode this CDR3 too. The sequence derives from a man aged 55 to 70 who had recovered from COVID-19. Sequenced input: peripheral blood. V is TRBV10-3 and J is TRBJ2-3, with 8 nucleotides matching TRBD1. Written as DNA, the CDR3 is TGCGCCATCAGTTCCCGGGACAGGTCCACAGATACGCAGTATTTT. Translated, it gives CAISSRDRSTDTQYF.